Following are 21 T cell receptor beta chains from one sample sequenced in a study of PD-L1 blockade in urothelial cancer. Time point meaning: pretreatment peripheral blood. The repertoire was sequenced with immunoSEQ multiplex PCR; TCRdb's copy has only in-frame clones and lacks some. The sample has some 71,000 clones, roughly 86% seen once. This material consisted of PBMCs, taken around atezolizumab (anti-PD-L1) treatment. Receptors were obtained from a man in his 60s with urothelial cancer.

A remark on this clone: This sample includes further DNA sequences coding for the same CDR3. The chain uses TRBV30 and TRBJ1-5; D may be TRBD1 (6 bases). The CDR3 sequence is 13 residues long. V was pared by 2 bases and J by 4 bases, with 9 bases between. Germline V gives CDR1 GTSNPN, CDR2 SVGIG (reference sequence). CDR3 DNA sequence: TGTGCCTGGAGTAGGCAGGGGAATCAGCCCCAGCATTTT. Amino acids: CAWSRQGNQPQHF.

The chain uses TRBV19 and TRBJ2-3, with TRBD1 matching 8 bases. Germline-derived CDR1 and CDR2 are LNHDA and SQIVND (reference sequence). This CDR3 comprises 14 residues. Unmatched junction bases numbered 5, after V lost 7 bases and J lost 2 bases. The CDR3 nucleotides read TGTGCCAGTATTGACAGGGGATTCACAGATACGCAGTATTTT. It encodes CASIDRGFTDTQYF. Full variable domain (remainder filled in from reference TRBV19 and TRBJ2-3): DGGITQSPKYLFRKEGQNVTLSCEQNLNHDAMYWYRQDPGQGLRLIYYSQIVNDFQKGDIAEGYSVSREKKESFPLTVTSAQKNPTAFYLCASIDRGFTDTQYFGPGTRLTVL.

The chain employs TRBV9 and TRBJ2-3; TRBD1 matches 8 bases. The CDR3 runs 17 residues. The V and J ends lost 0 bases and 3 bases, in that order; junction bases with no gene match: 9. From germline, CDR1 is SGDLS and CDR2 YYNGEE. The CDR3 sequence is CASSVALRQGMTDTQYF. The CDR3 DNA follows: TGTGCCAGCAGCGTAGCTTTGAGACAGGGGATGACAGATACGCAGTATTTT.

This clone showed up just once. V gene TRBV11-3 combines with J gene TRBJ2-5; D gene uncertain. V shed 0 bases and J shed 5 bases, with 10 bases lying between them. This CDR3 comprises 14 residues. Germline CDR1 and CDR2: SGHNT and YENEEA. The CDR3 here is CASSLDRVSETQYF. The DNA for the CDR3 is TGTGCCAGCAGCTTAGATCGCGTCTCGGAGACCCAGTACTTC.

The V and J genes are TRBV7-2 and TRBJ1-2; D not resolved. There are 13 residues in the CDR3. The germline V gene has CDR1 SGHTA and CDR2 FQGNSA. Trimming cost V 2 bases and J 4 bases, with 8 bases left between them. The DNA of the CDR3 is TGTGCCAGCAGCTTAATCGGGTTCTATGGCTACACCTTC. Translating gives CASSLIGFYGYTF. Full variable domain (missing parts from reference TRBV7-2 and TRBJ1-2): GAGVSQSPSNKVTEKGKDVELRCDPISGHTALYWYRQSLGQGLEFLIYFQGNSAPDKSGLPSDRFSAERTGGSVSTLTIQRTQQEDSAVYLCASSLIGFYGYTFGSGTRLTVV.

The CDR3 sequence: CASSQTGQGGRGYTF. CDR3 DNA sequence: TGCGCCAGCAGCCAAACAGGGCAGGGAGGGAGAGGCTACACCTTC. V is TRBV4-1 and J is TRBJ1-2; weak D call: TRBD1 (6 bases). Trimming removed 2 bases from V and 8 bases from J, with 18 bases in between. The V gene's germline CDR1 is MGHRA and CDR2 YSYEKL. The CDR3 is 15 residues long.

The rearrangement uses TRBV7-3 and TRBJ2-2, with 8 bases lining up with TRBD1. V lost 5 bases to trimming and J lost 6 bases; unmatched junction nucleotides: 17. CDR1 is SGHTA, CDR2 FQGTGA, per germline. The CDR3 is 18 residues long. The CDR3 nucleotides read TGTGCCAGCAGCGCGCAAGGGGGTGTCAGGGGGCGCGCCGGGGAGCTGTTTTTT. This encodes CASSAQGGVRGRAGELFF.

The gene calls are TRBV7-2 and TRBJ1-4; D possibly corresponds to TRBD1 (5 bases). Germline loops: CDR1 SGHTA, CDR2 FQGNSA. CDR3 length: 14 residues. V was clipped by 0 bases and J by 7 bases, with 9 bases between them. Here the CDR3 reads CASSLAAGGEKLFF. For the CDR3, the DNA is TGTGCCAGCAGCTTAGCGGCGGGGGGTGAAAAACTGTTTTTT.

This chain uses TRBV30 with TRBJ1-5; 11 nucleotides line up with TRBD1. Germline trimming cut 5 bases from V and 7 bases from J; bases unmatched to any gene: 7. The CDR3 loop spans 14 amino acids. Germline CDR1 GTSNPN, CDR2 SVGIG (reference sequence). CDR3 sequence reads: CAWGGQGARQPQHF. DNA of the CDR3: TGTGCCTGGGGTGGACAGGGGGCCAGGCAGCCCCAGCATTTT.

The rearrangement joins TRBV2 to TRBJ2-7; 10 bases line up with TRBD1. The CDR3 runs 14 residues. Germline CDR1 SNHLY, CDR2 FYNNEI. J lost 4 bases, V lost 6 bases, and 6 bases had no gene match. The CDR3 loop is CASRRDRGLYEQYF. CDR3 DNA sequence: TGTGCCAGCAGGAGGGACAGGGGCTTATACGAGCAGTACTTC.

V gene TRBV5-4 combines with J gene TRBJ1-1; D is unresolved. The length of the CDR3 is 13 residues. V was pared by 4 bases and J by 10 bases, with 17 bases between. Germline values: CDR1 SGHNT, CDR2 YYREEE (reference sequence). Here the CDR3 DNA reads TGTGCCAGCAGCCAAGAAGTTGGGAGTGGAGCTTTCTTT. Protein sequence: CASSQEVGSGAFF.

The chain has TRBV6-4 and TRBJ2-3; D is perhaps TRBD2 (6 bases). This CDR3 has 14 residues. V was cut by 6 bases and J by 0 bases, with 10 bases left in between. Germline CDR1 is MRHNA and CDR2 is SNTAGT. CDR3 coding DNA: TGTGCCAGCAGCCCCGGGAGAAGCACAGATACGCAGTATTTT. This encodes CASSPGRSTDTQYF.

The CDR3 reads CASSLAGSGQPQHF. CDR3 DNA: TGTGCCAGCAGCTTAGCCGGCAGCGGTCAGCCCCAGCATTTT. This sequence joins TRBV7-2 and TRBJ1-5, with D unresolved. The CDR3 consists of 14 residues. Deletions cut 0 bases from V and 6 bases from J, with 9 bases between. The germline V gene encodes CDR1 SGHTA and CDR2 FQGNSA.

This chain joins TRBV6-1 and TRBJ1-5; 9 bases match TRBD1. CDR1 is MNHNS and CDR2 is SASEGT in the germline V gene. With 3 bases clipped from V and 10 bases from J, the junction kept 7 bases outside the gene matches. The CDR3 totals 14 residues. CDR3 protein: CASSEDRGLNPQHF. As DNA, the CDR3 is TGTGCCAGCAGTGAGGACAGGGGTTTGAACCCCCAGCATTTT.

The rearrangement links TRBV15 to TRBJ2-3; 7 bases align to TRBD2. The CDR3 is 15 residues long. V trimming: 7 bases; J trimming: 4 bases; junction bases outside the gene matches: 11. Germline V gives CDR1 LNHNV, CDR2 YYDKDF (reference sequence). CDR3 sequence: CATTVGRGRSDTQYF. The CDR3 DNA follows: TGTGCCACCACCGTGGGGAGGGGTAGATCAGATACGCAGTATTTT.

The CDR3 DNA sequence: TGCGCCAGCAGCCCCGGCTACGAGCAGTACTTC. It specifies CASSPGYEQYF. The rearrangement links TRBV5-1 to TRBJ2-7; D remains unclear. Deletions cut 4 bases from V and 3 bases from J, with 5 bases between. CDR1 and CDR2 (germline): SGHRS, YFSETQ. This CDR3 is built from 11 residues. Full variable domain (remainder filled in from reference TRBV5-1 and TRBJ2-7): KAGVTQTPRYLIKTRGQQVTLSCSPISGHRSVSWYQQTPGQGLQFLFEYFSETQRNKGNFPGRFSGRQFSNSRSEMNVSTLELGDSALYLCASSPGYEQYFGPGTRLTVT.

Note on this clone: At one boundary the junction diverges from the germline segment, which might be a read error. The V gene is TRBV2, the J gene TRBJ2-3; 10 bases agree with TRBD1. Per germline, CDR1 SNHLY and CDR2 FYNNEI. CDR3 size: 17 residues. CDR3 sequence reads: CANSEALGTGDTDTQYF. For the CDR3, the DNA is TGTGCCAACAGTGAAGCGCTGGGGACAGGGGATACAGATACGCAGTATTTT. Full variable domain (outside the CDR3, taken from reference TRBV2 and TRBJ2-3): EPEVTQTPSHQVTQMGQEVILRCVPISNHLYFYWYRQILGQKVEFLVSFYNNEISEKSEIFDDQFSVERPDGSNFTLKIRSTKLEDSAMYFCANSEALGTGDTDTQYFGPGTRLTVL.

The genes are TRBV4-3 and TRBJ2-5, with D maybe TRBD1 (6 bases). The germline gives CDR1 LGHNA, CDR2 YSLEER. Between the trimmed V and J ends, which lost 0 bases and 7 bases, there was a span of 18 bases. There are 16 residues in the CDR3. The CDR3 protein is CASSQEAQGGWMTQYF. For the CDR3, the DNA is TGCGCCAGCAGCCAAGAAGCACAGGGCGGATGGATGACCCAGTACTTC.

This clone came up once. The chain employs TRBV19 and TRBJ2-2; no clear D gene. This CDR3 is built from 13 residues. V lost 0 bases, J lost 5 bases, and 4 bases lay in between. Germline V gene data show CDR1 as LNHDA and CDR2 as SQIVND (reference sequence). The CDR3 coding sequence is TGTGCCAGTAGTATAGATCCGACCGGGGAGCTGTTTTTT. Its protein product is CASSIDPTGELFF. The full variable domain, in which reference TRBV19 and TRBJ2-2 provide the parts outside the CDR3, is DGGITQSPKYLFRKEGQNVTLSCEQNLNHDAMYWYRQDPGQGLRLIYYSQIVNDFQKGDIAEGYSVSREKKESFPLTVTSAQKNPTAFYLCASSIDPTGELFFGEGSRLTVL.

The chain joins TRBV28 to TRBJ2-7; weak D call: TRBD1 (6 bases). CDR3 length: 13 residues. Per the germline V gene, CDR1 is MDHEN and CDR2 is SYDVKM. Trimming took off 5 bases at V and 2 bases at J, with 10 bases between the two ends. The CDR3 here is CASSTGNPYEQYF. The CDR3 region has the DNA TGTGCCAGCAGTACAGGGAATCCCTACGAGCAGTACTTC.

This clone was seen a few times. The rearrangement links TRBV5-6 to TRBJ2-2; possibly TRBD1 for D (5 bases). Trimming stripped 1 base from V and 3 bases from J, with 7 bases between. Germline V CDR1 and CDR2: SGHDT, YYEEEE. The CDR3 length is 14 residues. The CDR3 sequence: CASSLTGYTGELFF. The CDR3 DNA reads TGTGCCAGCAGCTTGACAGGATACACCGGGGAGCTGTTTTTT.